These T cell receptor beta chains were read from a single sample in a study of blood T cell repertoires in COVID-19. Produced via immunoSEQ multiplex PCR; TCRdb's table is partial and in-frame only. The sample lists 280,000 or so clones; around 85% were seen once. Sequencing was done on a sample of PBMCs or T cells enriched from blood (not recorded which). The receptors were gathered from a woman aged 45-60 years who had recovered from COVID-19. The CDR3 runs from the conserved cysteine through the conserved F or W. A D gene is named only where the DNA matches it firmly. Size values are once, few and many counts, or a class for expanded clones, and some rows have none.

V gene	J gene	D gene	clone size	CDR3 protein	CDR3 DNA
TRBV24-1	TRBJ2-7	TRBD2	few	CATSDPSSGTSGDEQYF	TGTGCCACCAGTGATCCATCCTCCGGGACTAGCGGGGACGAGCAGTACTTC
TRBV18	TRBJ1-2	-	-	CASSRASSAGGYTF	TGTGCCAGCTCACGAGCCTCCTCAGCGGGAGGCTACACCTTC
TRBV15	TRBJ1-1	TRBD1	-	CATSSGDRGKRDEAFF	TGTGCCACCAGCAGTGGGGACAGGGGGAAGAGGGATGAAGCTTTCTTT
TRBV7-6	TRBJ1-3	TRBD1	-	CASSPPLWDRDGNTIYF	TGTGCCAGCAGCCCGCCTCTGTGGGACAGGGACGGAAACACCATATATTTT
TRBV5-6	TRBJ2-7	TRBD2	-	CASSTGLAGIEQYF	TGTGCCAGCAGCACGGGACTAGCGGGAATCGAGCAGTACTTC
TRBV5-1	TRBJ2-7	TRBD2	-	CASSSRTSATYEQYF	TGCGCCAGCAGCTCCCGGACTAGCGCGACCTACGAGCAGTACTTC
TRBV9	TRBJ1-4	TRBD1	once	CASSVGQGNNEKLFF	TGTGCCAGCAGCGTGGGACAGGGTAATAATGAAAAACTGTTTTTT
TRBV11-2	TRBJ2-1	-	-	CASSLYGGTPYNEQFF	TGTGCCAGCAGCTTATATGGGGGGACGCCCTACAATGAGCAGTTCTTC
TRBV7-9	TRBJ1-3	-	once	CASGDRTESGNTIYF	TGTGCCAGCGGGGATCGGACAGAGTCAGGAAACACCATATATTTT
TRBV7-2	TRBJ2-2	TRBD1	once	CASITQGINTGELFF	TGTGCCAGCATCACACAGGGGATCAACACCGGGGAGCTGTTTTTT
TRBV27	TRBJ1-2	TRBD1	-	CASSIHRGSDGYTF	TGTGCCAGCAGTATCCACAGGGGTTCAGACGGCTACACCTTC
TRBV30	TRBJ2-7	TRBD2	-	CAWSLRRGAGGREQYF	TGTGCCTGGAGCCTCCGGCGGGGAGCGGGAGGGAGGGAGCAGTACTTC
TRBV3-1/TRBV3-2	TRBJ2-7	TRBD2	-	CASSRTSGVYEQYF	TGTGCCAGCAGCCGCACTAGCGGGGTCTACGAGCAGTACTTC
TRBV7-9	TRBJ2-3	TRBD2	-	CASSLRVGTRRTDTQYF	TGTGCCAGCAGCTTAAGGGTCGGGACTAGAAGAACAGATACGCAGTATTTT